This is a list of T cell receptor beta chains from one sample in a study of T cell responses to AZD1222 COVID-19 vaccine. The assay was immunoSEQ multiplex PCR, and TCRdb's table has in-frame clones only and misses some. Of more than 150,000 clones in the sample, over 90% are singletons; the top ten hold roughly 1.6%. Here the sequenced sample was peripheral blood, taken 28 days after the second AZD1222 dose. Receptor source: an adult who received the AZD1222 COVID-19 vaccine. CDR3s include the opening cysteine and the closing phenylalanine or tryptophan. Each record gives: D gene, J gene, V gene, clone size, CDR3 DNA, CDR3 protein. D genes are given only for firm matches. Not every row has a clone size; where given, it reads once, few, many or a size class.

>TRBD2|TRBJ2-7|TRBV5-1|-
TGCGCCAGCAGCTTCGGGGGGACTAGCGGATACGAGCAGTACTTC
CASSFGGTSGYEQYF
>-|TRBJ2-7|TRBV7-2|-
TGTGCCAGCAGCGCCCTAGAGAGGATTAACGAGCAGTACTTC
CASSALERINEQYF
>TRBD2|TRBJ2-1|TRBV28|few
TGTGCCAGCAGTTTATGGGCCTTGCGGAGCGGGACCTACAATGAGCAGTTCTTC
CASSLWALRSGTYNEQFF
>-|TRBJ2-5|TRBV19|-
TGTGCCAGTAGTATTCTGGGAGAGACCCAGTACTTC
CASSILGETQYF
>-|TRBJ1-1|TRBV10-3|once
TGTGCCATCAGTGCTCAGAACACTGAAGCTTTCTTT
CAISAQNTEAFF
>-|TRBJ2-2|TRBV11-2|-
TGTGCCAGCAGCCTGTTCCCCACCGTGAGCACCGGGGAGCTGTTTTTT
CASSLFPTVSTGELFF
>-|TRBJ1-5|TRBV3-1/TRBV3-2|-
TGTGCCAGCAGCCAAGGGCCTGTTCAGCCCCAGCATTTT
CASSQGPVQPQHF
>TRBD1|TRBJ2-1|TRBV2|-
TGTGCCAGCAGCGCGGACAGGGTACAGGAGCAGTTCTTC
CASSADRVQEQFF
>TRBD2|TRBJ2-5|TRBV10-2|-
TGCGCCAGCAGTCTAGCGGCCCAAGAGACCCAGTACTTC
CASSLAAQETQYF
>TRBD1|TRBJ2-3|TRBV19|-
TGTGCCAGTAGTATAGGCTACAGGGGCCTAGGGACAGATACGCAGTATTTT
CASSIGYRGLGTDTQYF
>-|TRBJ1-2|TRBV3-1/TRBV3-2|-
TGTGCCAGCAGCTTGCGGGGCCCCTCGGCGGACTATGGCTACACCTTC
CASSLRGPSADYGYTF
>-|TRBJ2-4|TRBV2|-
TGTGCCAGCGTTGTTTATGACATTCAGTACTTC
CASVVYDIQYF
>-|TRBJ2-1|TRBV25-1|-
TGTGCCAGCAGTGAAGAGATAGGGGCCCGAGAGCAGTTCTTC
CASSEEIGAREQFF
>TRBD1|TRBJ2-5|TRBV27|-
TGTGCCAGCAGTGTCAGGGGGCGAATCCAAGAGACCCAGTACTTC
CASSVRGRIQETQYF
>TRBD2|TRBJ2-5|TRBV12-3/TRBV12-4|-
TGTGCCAGCAAAAGACTAGCACGAGAGACCCAGTACTTC
CASKRLARETQYF
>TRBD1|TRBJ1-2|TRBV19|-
TGTGCCAGTAGTATCGGCGGGACAGGGGGAAAAATTGGCTACACCTTC
CASSIGGTGGKIGYTF
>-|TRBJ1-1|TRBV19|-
TGTGCCAGTATGGACCCGGGACATTGGAACACTGAAGCTTTCTTT
CASMDPGHWNTEAFF
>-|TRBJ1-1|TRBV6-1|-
TGTGCCAGCAGTGGTTCGAGAGGAAACCCGAACACTGAAGCTTTCTTT
CASSGSRGNPNTEAFF
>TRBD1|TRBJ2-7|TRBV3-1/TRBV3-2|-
TGTGCCAGCAGCCTTAGACCGGGACAGGGGGCGAAGTACTTC
CASSLRPGQGAKYF
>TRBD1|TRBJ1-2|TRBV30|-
TGTGCCTGGAGTGGCCTCGGACAGGCATATGGCTACACCTTC
CAWSGLGQAYGYTF
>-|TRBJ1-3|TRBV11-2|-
TGTGCCAGCAGCTTAGCTGGAAACACCATATATTTT
CASSLAGNTIYF
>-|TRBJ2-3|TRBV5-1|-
TGCGCCAGCAGCGGGGAGGAGGGGGCAGATACGCAGTATTTT
CASSGEEGADTQYF
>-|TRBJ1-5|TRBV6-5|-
TGTGCGAGCGTAGTAGCACCTAGCAATCAGCCCCAGCATTTT
CASVVAPSNQPQHF
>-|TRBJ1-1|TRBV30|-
TGTGCCTGGAGTGTATCCCGGACATTTCGGCGGAACACTGAAGCTTTCTTT
CAWSVSRTFRRNTEAFF
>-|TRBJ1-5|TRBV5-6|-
TGTGCCAGCAGCTTCTCCTGGGGGAATCAGCCCCAGCATTTT
CASSFSWGNQPQHF
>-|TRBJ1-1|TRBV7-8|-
TGTGCCAGCAGCTTATCGGGGGGGCGAGCTTTCTTT
CASSLSGGRAFF
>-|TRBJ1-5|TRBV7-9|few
TGTGCCAGCAGCGCCATAGGGGGGCAGCCCCAGCATTTT
CASSAIGGQPQHF
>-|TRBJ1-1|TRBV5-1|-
TGCGCCAGCAGCGGCGACGGAAGGGCTTACACTGAAGCTTTCTTT
CASSGDGRAYTEAFF
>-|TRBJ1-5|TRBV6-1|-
TGTGCCAGCAGTGAATATAACGGCTATCAGCCCCAGCATTTT
CASSEYNGYQPQHF
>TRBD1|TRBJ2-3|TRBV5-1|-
TGCGCCAGCAGCGCCATTGCGACAGGGGCGAGCACAGATACGCAGTATTTT
CASSAIATGASTDTQYF